Sequencing of this TCR beta chain was carried out in a study of cytomegalovirus exposure and HLA in healthy donors. Study as a whole: Among the approximately 430 donors who were genotyped, roughly 76% fell in the genetic ancestry cluster that is associated with self-reported Caucasian donors.

General observations from the study: TCR beta V- and J-gene trimming, according to a later analysis, was linked to a missense DCLRE1C variant. Highly shared sequence variants in one cluster were likely a sequencing artifact.

This clone was observed a single time. Its antigen is unknown. CDR3 length: 15 amino acids. The germline gives CDR1 MGHRA, CDR2 YSYEKL. Amplification used 60 Vbeta primers and 13 Jbeta primers. The data were produced by immunoSEQ multiplex PCR, yet TCRdb's version contains in-frame clones alone and is incomplete. Counted here are 25,000 to 35,000 clones, 85% to 90% occurring once; the ten biggest clones make up around 2.5%. The clonotype comes from a boy aged 10-17 years in good health and CMV-seronegative. Source material: PBMCs. This chain links TRBV4-1 with TRBJ2-5, with a weak D call TRBD1 (6 bases). Matching the DNA end better, TRBJ2-7 makes the J call doubtful. The CDR3 region has the DNA TGCGCCAGCAGCCAAGAACACAGGGAATACTACGAGCAGTACTTC. This translates into CASSQEHREYYEQYF.